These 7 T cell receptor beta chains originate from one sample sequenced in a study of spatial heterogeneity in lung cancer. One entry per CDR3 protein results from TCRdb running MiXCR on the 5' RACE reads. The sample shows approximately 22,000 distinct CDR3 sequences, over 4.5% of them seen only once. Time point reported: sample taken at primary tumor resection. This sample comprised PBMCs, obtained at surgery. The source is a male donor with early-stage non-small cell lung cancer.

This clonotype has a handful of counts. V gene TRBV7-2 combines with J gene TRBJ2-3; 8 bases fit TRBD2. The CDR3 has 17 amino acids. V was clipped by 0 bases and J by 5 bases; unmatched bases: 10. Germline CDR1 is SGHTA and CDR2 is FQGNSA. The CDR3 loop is CASSLALRGRNLDTQYF. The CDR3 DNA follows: TGTGCCAGCAGCTTAGCGCTACGCGGGAGGAATTTAGATACGCAGTATTTT.

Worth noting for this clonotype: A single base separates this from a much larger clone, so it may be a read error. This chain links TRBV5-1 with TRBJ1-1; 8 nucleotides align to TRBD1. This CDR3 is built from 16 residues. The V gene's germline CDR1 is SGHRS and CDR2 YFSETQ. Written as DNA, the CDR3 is TGCGCCAGCAGCTCGCGGACAGGGCGTATGAACTCTGAAGCTTTCTTT. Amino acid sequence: CASSSRTGRMNSEAFF.

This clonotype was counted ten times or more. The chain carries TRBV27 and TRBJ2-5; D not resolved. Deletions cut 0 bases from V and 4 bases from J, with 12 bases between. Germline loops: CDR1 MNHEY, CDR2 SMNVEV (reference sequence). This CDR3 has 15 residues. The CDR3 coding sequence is TGTGCCAGCAGTTTATCCAGGAGCTACACAGAGACCCAGTACTTC. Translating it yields CASSLSRSYTETQYF.

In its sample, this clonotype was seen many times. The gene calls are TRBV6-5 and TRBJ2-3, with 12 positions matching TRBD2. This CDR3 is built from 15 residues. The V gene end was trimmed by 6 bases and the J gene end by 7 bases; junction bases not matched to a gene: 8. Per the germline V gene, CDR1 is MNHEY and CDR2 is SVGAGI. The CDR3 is CASRRLAGVAYTQYF. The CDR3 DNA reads TGTGCCAGCAGGAGACTAGCGGGAGTCGCGTATACGCAGTATTTT.

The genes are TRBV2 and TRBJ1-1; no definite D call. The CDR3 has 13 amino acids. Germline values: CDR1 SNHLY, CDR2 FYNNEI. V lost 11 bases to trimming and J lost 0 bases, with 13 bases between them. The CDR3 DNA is TGTGCCGGAAGTACAGAAATGAACACTGAAGCTTTCTTT. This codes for CAGSTEMNTEAFF.

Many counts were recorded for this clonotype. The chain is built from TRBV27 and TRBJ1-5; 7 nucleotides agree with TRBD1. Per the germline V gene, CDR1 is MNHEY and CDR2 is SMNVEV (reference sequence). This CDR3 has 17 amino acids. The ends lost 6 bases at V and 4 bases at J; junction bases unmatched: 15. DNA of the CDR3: TGTGCCAGCAGGGGGGACAGCTCTATCGGGTCAAATCAGCCCCAGCATTTT. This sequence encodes CASRGDSSIGSNQPQHF.

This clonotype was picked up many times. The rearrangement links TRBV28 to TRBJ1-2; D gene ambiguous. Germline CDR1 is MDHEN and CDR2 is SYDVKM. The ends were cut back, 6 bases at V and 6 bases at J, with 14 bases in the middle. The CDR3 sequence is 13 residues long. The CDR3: CASSPAVGDGYTF. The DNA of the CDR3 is TGTGCCAGCAGCCCGGCTGTCGGAGATGGCTACACCTTC.